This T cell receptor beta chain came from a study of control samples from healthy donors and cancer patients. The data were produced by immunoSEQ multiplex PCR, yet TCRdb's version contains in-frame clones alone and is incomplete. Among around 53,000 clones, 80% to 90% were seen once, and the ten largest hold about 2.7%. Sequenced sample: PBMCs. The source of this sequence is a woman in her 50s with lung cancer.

The CDR3, as DNA: TGTGCCATCCTGGGGGGGGCAAATGGCTACACCTTC. Translated: CAILGGANGYTF. The rearrangement links TRBV10-3 to TRBJ1-2; a possible D gene is TRBD1 (6 bases). CDR1 is ENHRY and CDR2 is SYGVKD in the germline V gene. With 8 bases removed from V and 6 bases from J, the gap between germline ends came to 13 bases. This CDR3 contains 12 residues.